These 16 T cell receptor beta chains share one sample of origin, sequenced in a study of early T cells in non-severe SARS-CoV-2 infection. TCRdb reprocessed the 5' RACE reads via MiXCR and lists one record per CDR3 protein. This sample has 32,000 or so distinct CDR3 sequences, with under 8% found just once. The source material was whole blood. These receptors all stem from an adult who was a healthcare worker with PCR-confirmed SARS-CoV-2 infection or an uninfected control (not recorded which).

This clonotype showed up just a few times. The gene calls are TRBV12-5 and TRBJ2-5; the D is unclear. Per germline, CDR1 LGHNT and CDR2 FRNRAP. Trimming cost V 2 bases and J 1 base, with 5 bases left between them. The CDR3 is 13 amino acids. In DNA, the CDR3 is TGTGCTAGTGGTTTGTTCGGCCAAGAGACCCAGTACTTC. This translates into CASGLFGQETQYF.

This clonotype was detected many times. The chain recombines TRBV20-1 with TRBJ1-4, with no clear D. Trimming stripped 5 bases from V and 6 bases from J, with 10 bases between. Germline lookup yields CDR1 DFQATT and CDR2 SNEGSKA (reference sequence). The CDR3 is made up of 12 amino acids. CDR3 DNA: TGCAGTGCTCAAGGGCCCTATGAAAAACTGTTTTTT. Its protein product is CSAQGPYEKLFF.

This clonotype has ten or more counts. The chain has TRBV12-3 or TRBV12-4 and TRBJ1-5; D is possibly TRBD1 (5 bases). This CDR3 comprises 15 residues. V shed 3 bases and J shed 7 bases, with 16 bases lying between them. In DNA form, the CDR3 reads TGTGCCAGCAGTTTCGCAGGGTCGGTACAACAGCCCCAGCATTTT. It yields the protein CASSFAGSVQQPQHF.

This clonotype was counted many times. The chain recombines TRBV6-6 with TRBJ1-6, with TRBD1 matching 7 bases. The germline gives CDR1 MNHNY, CDR2 SVGAGI (reference sequence). The CDR3 spans 13 residues. V lost 7 bases to trimming and J lost 5 bases; unmatched junction nucleotides: 2. This CDR3 reads CASTGTDNSPLHF. The CDR3 DNA is TGTGCCAGCACCGGGACAGATAATTCACCCCTCCACTTT.

This clonotype was seen ten or more times. This rearrangement joins TRBV5-1 to TRBJ1-2, with no clear D. Trimming took 0 bases from V and 6 from J, leaving 12 bases between them. From germline, CDR1 is SGHRS and CDR2 YFSETQ. The CDR3 is made up of 14 amino acids. CDR3 in amino acids: CASSLGGGLDGYTF. Here the CDR3 DNA reads TGCGCCAGCAGCTTGGGAGGAGGGTTGGATGGCTACACCTTC.

The chain uses TRBV29-1 and TRBJ2-7; the D gene is possibly TRBD1 (6 bases). The CDR3 sequence is 12 residues long. Germline CDR1 and CDR2: SQVTM and ANQGSEA. Trimming took 5 bases from V and 5 from J, leaving 13 bases between them. As DNA, the CDR3 is TGCAGCGTTAAGCCCAGGGGTGACGAGCAGTACTTC. Its protein is CSVKPRGDEQYF.

This clonotype was seen many times. The rearrangement uses TRBV9 and TRBJ2-7; 7 nucleotides match TRBD1. The germline gives CDR1 SGDLS, CDR2 YYNGEE. The CDR3 totals 13 residues. V trimming: 3 bases; J trimming: 6 bases; junction bases outside the gene matches: 6. CDR3 amino acids: CASSETPGGEQYF. The CDR3 DNA is TGTGCCAGCAGCGAAACCCCAGGGGGCGAGCAGTACTTC.

This clonotype was seen more than once but under ten times. V gene TRBV7-9 combines with J gene TRBJ2-3, with D perhaps matching TRBD1 (5 bases). Germline CDR1 reads SEHNR; CDR2 reads FQNEAQ (reference sequence). V was pared by 5 bases and J by 11 bases, with 14 bases between. This CDR3 is built from 12 residues. The CDR3 here is CASSQEDRGQYF. In DNA form, the CDR3 reads TGTGCCAGCAGCCAAGAGGATAGGGGGCAGTATTTT.

This clonotype was counted a few times. The rearrangement links TRBV28 to TRBJ2-3; the match to TRBD2 covers 7 bases. The V gene end was trimmed by 3 bases and the J gene end by 2 bases; junction bases not matched to a gene: 5. From germline, CDR1 is MDHEN and CDR2 SYDVKM. This CDR3 region has 15 residues. CDR3: CASSFQRDLTDTQYF. DNA for the CDR3: TGTGCCAGCAGTTTCCAGCGGGATCTCACAGATACGCAGTATTTT.

The chain combines TRBV11-2 with TRBJ2-6; tentative D call: TRBD2 (5 bases). Trimming stripped 2 bases from V and 0 bases from J, with 8 bases between. CDR1 and CDR2 from the germline V gene are SGHAT and FQNNGV. The CDR3 covers 16 residues. As DNA, the CDR3 is TGTGCCAGCAGCTTAACCGGAGGCTCTGGGGCCAACGTCCTGACTTTC. Residues: CASSLTGGSGANVLTF.

This clonotype has only a few counts. This chain joins TRBV3-1 and TRBJ1-5; 7 bases are a match to TRBD1. Germline assignment: CDR1 LGHDT and CDR2 YNNKEL (reference sequence). The CDR3 is 13 residues long. Trimming removed 4 bases from V and 5 bases from J; junction bases left unmatched: 2. Written as DNA, the CDR3 is TGTGCCAGCAGCCGCGACAGGGATCAGCCCCAGCATTTT. Translation gives CASSRDRDQPQHF.

This clonotype was found many times. The V call is TRBV6-2 or TRBV6-3, the J call TRBJ2-7; maybe TRBD2 (5 bases). The CDR3 loop spans 15 amino acids. Germline V gene lookup returns CDR1 MNHEY and CDR2 SVGEGT. Trimming pared 6 bases from V and 1 base from J, leaving 16 bases between. CDR3 region: CASRTGGLRSYEQYF. Here the CDR3 DNA reads TGTGCCAGCAGGACCGGAGGACTGAGATCCTACGAGCAGTACTTC.

This clonotype showed up just a few times. This rearrangement joins TRBV21-1 to TRBJ2-7; TRBD2 is taken as the D call from the table, unchecked against the DNA. TRBV21-1 is a known pseudogene. The CDR3 is 14 residues long. The CDR3 nucleotides are TGTGCCAGCGCGCGTCGGCTAGCGGGCCACGAGCAGTACTTC. As protein: CASARRLAGHEQYF.

In this sample, this clonotype turned up a few times. The gene calls are TRBV20-1 and TRBJ1-3; no firm D call. V was trimmed by 5 bases and J by 0 bases, leaving 14 bases between them. CDR3 length: 15 residues. Germline V gives CDR1 DFQATT, CDR2 SNEGSKA (reference sequence). In DNA form, the CDR3 reads TGCAGTGCTCCCACTCCGGACCTCTCTGGAAACACCATATATTTT. Translated, it gives CSAPTPDLSGNTIYF.

This clonotype showed up just a few times. The chain employs TRBV28 and TRBJ1-2; 7 bases fit TRBD1. V dropped 5 bases and J dropped 4; count of bases not matched to a gene: 10. Per germline, CDR1 MDHEN and CDR2 SYDVKM. There are 15 residues in the CDR3. CDR3 DNA sequence: TGTGCCAGCAGTCGCTACAGGGGAAATAGCTATGGCTACACCTTC. This encodes CASSRYRGNSYGYTF.

The chain couples TRBV25-1 to TRBJ1-2; no clear D. Germline CDR1 and CDR2: MGHDK and SYGVNS. Trimming left V 1 base short and J 3 bases short, with 9 bases between. The CDR3 contains 14 residues. DNA for the CDR3: TGTGCCAGCAGTGAATTGGGCTGGGACTATGGCTACACCTTC. This encodes CASSELGWDYGYTF.